Following are 4 T cell receptor beta chains from one sample sequenced in a study of glioma-infiltrating T cells after dendritic cell vaccination. As for time point: after dendritic cell vaccination, including at tumor progression/relapse. The protocol was immunoSEQ multiplex PCR, while the TCRdb copy is restricted to in-frame clones and leaves out a portion. Among tens of thousands of clones listed, approximately 83% were seen once. The material sequenced was blood, taken after dendritic cell vaccination. The receptors shown here come from a human donor with glioblastoma.

This clone was observed a handful of times. This chain links TRBV19 with TRBJ2-1; maybe TRBD1 (6 bases). The CDR3 spans 14 residues. Between the trimmed V and J ends, which lost 6 bases and 7 bases, there was a span of 16 bases. Germline CDR1 LNHDA, CDR2 SQIVND (reference sequence). In DNA form, the CDR3 reads TGTGCCAGTAGGGGCTTGGGGGCGTGGAATGAGCAGTTCTTC. Its protein is CASRGLGAWNEQFF.

The rearrangement uses TRBV30 and TRBJ2-7; 8 positions match TRBD1. The CDR3 totals 16 residues. Germline loops: CDR1 GTSNPN, CDR2 SVGIG (reference sequence). With 4 bases clipped from V and 2 bases from J, the junction kept 13 bases outside the gene matches. The CDR3 here is CAWNRRLDRAPYEQYF. CDR3 DNA sequence: TGTGCCTGGAATCGCCGGTTGGACAGGGCCCCCTACGAGCAGTACTTC.

The sample holds one count of this clone. V gene TRBV2 combines with J gene TRBJ2-1, with 7 bases that match TRBD2. CDR3 size: 15 residues. CDR1 is SNHLY, CDR2 FYNNEI, per germline. Losses at the gene ends were 7 bases for V and 0 bases for J; bases not matched to a gene: 6. The CDR3 region is CASTLRGSSYNEQFF. The DNA of the CDR3 is TGTGCCAGCACGTTGCGGGGGAGCTCCTACAATGAGCAGTTCTTC.

The gene calls are TRBV27 and TRBJ2-1, with D possibly TRBD1 on 6 matching bases. Deletions cut 6 bases from V and 3 bases from J, with 24 bases between. Germline CDR1 MNHEY, CDR2 SMNVEV (reference sequence). CDR3 length equals 18 residues. The CDR3 nucleotides are TGTGCCAGCAGCCTTCTACCGGACAGCACGGTTTACTACAATGAGCAGTTCTTC. Its protein product is CASSLLPDSTVYYNEQFF.